These 17 T cell receptor beta chains originate from one sample sequenced in a study of blood T cell repertoires in COVID-19 (dated by TCRdb to 2020 to 2022). Libraries were built with the immunoSEQ multiplex PCR assay. Not all clones reach the TCRdb copy of this immuneACCESS table, which keeps in-frame sequences only. Checked studies attribute under half of the gap to unresolved V genes and leave the rest unexplained. The sample table shows around 300,000 clones, and almost 90% are seen once. Around 1.7% of the sample comes from the top ten. Sequencing input: PBMCs or T cells enriched from blood (not recorded which). These receptors were obtained from a woman under 30 with acute COVID-19.

This chain's CDR3 is CASSIYFLAGVEKQETQYF. In DNA, the CDR3 is TGTGCCAGCTCTATATACTTTCTAGCGGGAGTTGAGAAACAAGAGACCCAGTACTTC. The V call is TRBV27, the J call TRBJ2-5, with 10 bases fitting TRBD2. Germline CDR1 and CDR2: MNHEY and SMNVEV (reference sequence). Losses at the gene ends were 8 bases for V and 2 bases for J; bases not matched to a gene: 20. The CDR3 is 19 residues long.

This rearrangement joins TRBV21-1 to TRBJ1-2; no check of the table's D call, TRBD1, against the DNA was made. TRBV21-1 is reported as a pseudogene. The CDR3 is 15 residues long. The CDR3 nucleotides are TGTGCCAGCAGCAAAGCGCGAACCAGGGACTATGGCTACACCTTC. As protein: CASSKARTRDYGYTF.

CDR3 nucleotides: TGTGCCAGCAGCAAACCCCGCCGGGACTTGTTTGTGGATACGCAGTATTTT. Amino acids: CASSKPRRDLFVDTQYF. J is TRBJ2-3 and V is TRBV13, with a tentative D call TRBD2 (6 bases). Germline V gives CDR1 PRHDT, CDR2 FYEKMQ (reference sequence). The CDR3 covers 17 residues. V was trimmed by 5 bases and J by 6 bases, leaving 24 bases between them.

The J gene is TRBJ2-3, the V gene TRBV9, with D possibly TRBD2 on 6 matching bases. This CDR3 is 15 amino acids long. From germline, CDR1 is SGDLS and CDR2 YYNGEE. V lost 2 bases to trimming and J lost 4 bases, with 14 bases between them. The CDR3: CASSVGGGPPDTQYF. The DNA for the CDR3 is TGTGCCAGCAGCGTGGGGGGAGGTCCCCCAGATACGCAGTATTTT.

The genes are TRBV11-3 and TRBJ2-2, with D perhaps TRBD2 (5 bases). The CDR3 length is 15 residues. Between the trimmed V and J ends, which lost 5 bases and 3 bases, there was a span of 13 bases. CDR1 is SGHNT, CDR2 YENEEA, per germline. DNA of the CDR3: TGTGCCAGCAGCCCGGGGATAGCCTACACCGGGGAGCTGTTTTTT. This codes for CASSPGIAYTGELFF.

The chain links TRBV18 to TRBJ1-3; a possible D gene is TRBD1 (5 bases). Looked up from germline, CDR1 is KGHSH and CDR2 is LQKENI. The CDR3 contains 16 residues. Between the trimmed V and J ends, which lost 0 bases and 2 bases, there was a span of 11 bases. DNA of the CDR3: TGTGCCAGCTCACCACCGATGGGGGGGACTGGAAACACCATATATTTT. Residues: CASSPPMGGTGNTIYF.

The genes are TRBV30 and TRBJ1-5; no definite D call. CDR1 and CDR2 from the germline V gene are GTSNPN and SVGIG (reference sequence). The CDR3 runs 16 residues. Trimming pared 1 base from V and 3 bases from J, leaving 16 bases between. CDR3 DNA: TGTGCCTGGAGTGGGTGGGCGGGGAGTGTCAATCAGCCCCAGCATTTT. Protein sequence: CAWSGWAGSVNQPQHF.

V is TRBV4-1 and J is TRBJ2-2; maybe TRBD1 (5 bases). Trimming stripped 0 bases from V and 0 bases from J, with 11 bases between. Germline V gives CDR1 MGHRA, CDR2 YSYEKL. The CDR3 is made up of 17 amino acids. In DNA form, the CDR3 reads TGCGCCAGCAGCCAAGAGTGGGGCAGCGCGAACACCGGGGAGCTGTTTTTT. Amino acids: CASSQEWGSANTGELFF.

The CDR3 is CASRVAGGAYEQYF. The DNA of the CDR3 is TGTGCCAGCAGGGTAGCGGGAGGCGCCTACGAGCAGTACTTC. The chain employs TRBV2 and TRBJ2-7; 10 bases line up with TRBD2. There are 14 residues in the CDR3. The V and J ends lost 6 bases and 2 bases, in that order; junction bases with no gene match: 4. The germline V gene has CDR1 SNHLY and CDR2 FYNNEI.

The chain carries TRBV18 and TRBJ2-1; 9 nucleotides line up with TRBD1. This CDR3 comprises 16 residues. The germline CDR1 and CDR2 sequences are KGHSH and LQKENI. V was clipped by 5 bases and J by 5 bases; unmatched bases: 10. The CDR3 reads CASSGAGTGINNEQFF. The CDR3, as DNA: TGTGCCAGCTCAGGGGCCGGGACAGGGATCAACAATGAGCAGTTCTTC.

The J gene is TRBJ2-7, the V gene TRBV6-5; a weak D match, TRBD2 (5 bases). V lost 4 bases and J 1 base, leaving 11 bases between the germline ends. The germline V gene encodes CDR1 MNHEY and CDR2 SVGAGI. This CDR3 has 14 residues. CDR3 amino acids: CASSFLPGSYEQYF. The DNA for the CDR3 is TGTGCCAGCAGTTTTCTCCCGGGGTCCTACGAGCAGTACTTC.

The chain links TRBV18 to TRBJ2-1; TRBD1 aligns across 9 bases. The CDR3 has 16 residues. In germline, CDR1 is KGHSH, CDR2 LQKENI. Germline trimming cut 1 base from V and 9 bases from J; bases unmatched to any gene: 10. The CDR3 DNA reads as TGTGCCAGCTCACCACAGGGACAGGGAGGGACCGCTGAGCAGTTCTTC. It translates to CASSPQGQGGTAEQFF.

The chain combines TRBV18 with TRBJ2-7; TRBD1 aligns across 7 bases. V lost 3 bases, J lost 5 bases, and 10 bases stayed unmatched. Germline V lookup: CDR1 KGHSH, CDR2 LQKENI. This CDR3 is 15 amino acids long. The CDR3 nucleotides are TGTGCCAGCTCACCGCGGACAGGTCTTGGCCACGAGCAGTACTTC. Translation: CASSPRTGLGHEQYF. The variable domain in full, completed from reference TRBV18 and TRBJ2-7, reads NAGVMQNPRHLVRRRGQEARLRCSPMKGHSHVYWYRQLPEEGLKFMVYLQKENIIDESGMPKERFSAEFPKEGPSILRIQQVVRGDSAAYFCASSPRTGLGHEQYFGPGTRLTVT.

The sample holds a few counts of this clone. The chain recombines TRBV11-2 with TRBJ2-1; 10 nucleotides align to TRBD2. V lost 2 bases and J lost 7; bases outside the gene matches: 11. From germline, CDR1 is SGHAT and CDR2 FQNNGV. The CDR3 contains 17 residues. CDR3 bases: TGTGCCAGCAGCTTATCGTCAGCGGGAGGGCCGCAAAATGAGCAGTTCTTC. Its protein product is CASSLSSAGGPQNEQFF.

This chain connects TRBV14 to TRBJ2-1; D may be TRBD2 (6 bases). Germline V gene lookup returns CDR1 SGHDN and CDR2 FVKESK. The CDR3 covers 14 residues. The ends were cut back, 4 bases at V and 3 bases at J, with 10 bases in the middle. CDR3 coding DNA: TGTGCCAGCAGCCGGGAGCGGGTCTACAATGAGCAGTTCTTC. This gives the protein CASSRERVYNEQFF.

The rearrangement uses TRBV27 and TRBJ2-7, with a tentative D call TRBD2 (5 bases). CDR1 MNHEY and CDR2 SMNVEV come from the germline V gene (reference sequence). This CDR3 has 14 amino acids. The ends were cut back, 0 bases at V and 3 bases at J, with 9 bases in the middle. As DNA, the CDR3 is TGTGCCAGCAGTTTATCGGAGGCAGGCTACGAGCAGTACTTC. Protein sequence: CASSLSEAGYEQYF.

The chain carries TRBV12-3 or TRBV12-4 and TRBJ2-3, with D unclear. This CDR3 contains 11 residues. V gave up 4 bases and J gave up 4 bases, with 3 bases separating them. The CDR3 DNA reads TGTGCCAGCAGTTCCTCAGATACGCAGTATTTT. It codes for CASSSSDTQYF.